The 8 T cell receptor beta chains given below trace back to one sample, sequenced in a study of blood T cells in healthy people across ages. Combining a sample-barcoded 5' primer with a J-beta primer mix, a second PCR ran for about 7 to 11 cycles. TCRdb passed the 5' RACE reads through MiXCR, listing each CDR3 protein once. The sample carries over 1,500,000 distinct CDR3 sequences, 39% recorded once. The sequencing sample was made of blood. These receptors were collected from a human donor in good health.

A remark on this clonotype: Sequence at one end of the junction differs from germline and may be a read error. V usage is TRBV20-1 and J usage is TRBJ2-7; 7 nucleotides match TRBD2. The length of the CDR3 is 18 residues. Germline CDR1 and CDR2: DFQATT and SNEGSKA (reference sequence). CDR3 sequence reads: CSARTYRGGPTNSCEQYF. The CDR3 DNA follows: TGCAGTGCTAGAACTTATCGGGGAGGGCCCACCAACTCCTGCGAGCAGTACTTC.

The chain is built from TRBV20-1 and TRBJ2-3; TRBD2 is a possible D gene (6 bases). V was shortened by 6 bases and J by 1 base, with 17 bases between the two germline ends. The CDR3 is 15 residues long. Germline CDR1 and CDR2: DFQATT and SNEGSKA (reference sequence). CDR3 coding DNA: TGCAGTGCCTCGATTCGGGGGTTAGGCACAGATACGCAGTATTTT. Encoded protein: CSASIRGLGTDTQYF.

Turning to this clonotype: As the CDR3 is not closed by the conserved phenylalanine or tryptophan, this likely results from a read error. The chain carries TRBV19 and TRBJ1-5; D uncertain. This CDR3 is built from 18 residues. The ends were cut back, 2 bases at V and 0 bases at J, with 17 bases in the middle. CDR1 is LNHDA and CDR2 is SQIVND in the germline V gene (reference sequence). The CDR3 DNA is TGTGCCAGTAGTATAAGTGGTCTTTCCTGGAATAGCAATCAGCCCCAGCATTTG. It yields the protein CASSISGLSWNSNQPQHL.

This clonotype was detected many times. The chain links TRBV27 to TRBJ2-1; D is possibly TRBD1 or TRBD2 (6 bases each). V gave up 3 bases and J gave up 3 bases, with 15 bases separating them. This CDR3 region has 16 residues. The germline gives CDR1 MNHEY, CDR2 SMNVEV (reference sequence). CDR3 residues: CASSFGGNHGYNEQFF. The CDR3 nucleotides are TGTGCCAGCAGTTTCGGGGGCAACCATGGCTACAATGAGCAGTTCTTC.

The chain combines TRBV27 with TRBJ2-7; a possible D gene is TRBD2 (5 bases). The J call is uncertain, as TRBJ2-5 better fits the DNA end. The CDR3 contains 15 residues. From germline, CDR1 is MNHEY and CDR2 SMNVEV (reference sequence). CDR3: CASSLLMAGQETQYF. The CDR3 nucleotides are TGTGCCAGCAGTTTATTGATGGCGGGTCAAGAGACCCAGTACTTC.

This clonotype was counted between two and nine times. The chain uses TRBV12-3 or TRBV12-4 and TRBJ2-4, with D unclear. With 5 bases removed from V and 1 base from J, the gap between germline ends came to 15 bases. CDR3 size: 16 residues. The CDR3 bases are TGTGCCAGCAGTCCAGGCGGTCTCTGGGCCAAAAACATTCAGTACTTC. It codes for CASSPGGLWAKNIQYF.

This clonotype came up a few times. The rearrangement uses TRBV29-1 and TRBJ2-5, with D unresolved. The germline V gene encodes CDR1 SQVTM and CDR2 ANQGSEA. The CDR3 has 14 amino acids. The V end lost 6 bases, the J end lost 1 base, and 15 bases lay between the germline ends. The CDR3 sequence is CSVVDTRLQETQYF. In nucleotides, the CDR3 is TGCAGCGTCGTAGACACCCGACTCCAAGAGACCCAGTACTTC.

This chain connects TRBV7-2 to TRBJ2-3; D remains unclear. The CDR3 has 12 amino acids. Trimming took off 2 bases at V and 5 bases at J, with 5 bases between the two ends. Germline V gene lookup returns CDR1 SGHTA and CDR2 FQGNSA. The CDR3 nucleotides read TGTACCAGCAGCTTACCCCAAGATACGCAGTATTTT. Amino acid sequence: CTSSLPQDTQYF.